What follows describes a single T cell receptor beta chain. This entry comes from a study of blood T cell repertoires in COVID-19. About the research overall: Italy, Spain and the United States were the sources of the convalescent and acute COVID-19 samples.

This table comes from immunoSEQ multiplex PCR, and its TCRdb copy is limited to in-frame clones, with some not included. The sample carries 80,000 or so clones, approximately 82% recorded once. The CDR3 runs to 13 residues. The germline V gene has CDR1 GTSNPN and CDR2 SVGIG (reference sequence). V was clipped by 2 bases and J by 1 base, with 7 bases between them. This clonotype originated in a human donor in a cohort sampled during active COVID-19. The chain links TRBV30 to TRBJ2-3, with D perhaps TRBD1 (6 bases). Sequenced input: peripheral blood. CDR3 in DNA: TGTGCCTGGAGTCCAGGGGGCACAGATACGCAGTATTTT. The encoded protein is CAWSPGGTDTQYF. Together with reference TRBV30 and TRBJ2-3, the CDR3 gives the full variable domain: SQTIHQWPATLVQPVGSPLSLECTVEGTSNPNLYWYRQAAGRGLQLLFYSVGIGQISSEVPQNLSASRPQDRQFILSSKKLLLSDSGFYLCAWSPGGTDTQYFGPGTRLTVL.